This T cell receptor (beta chain) emerged from a study of blood T cell repertoires in COVID-19. Study-level background: Donors in the United States, Italy and Spain gave samples during acute or convalescent COVID-19. PBMCs, B-cell-depleted T cells, or T cells provided the cDNA or gDNA that made up the material.

Patients of the Seattle cohort, enrolled during active infection, were followed longitudinally. Authors' processing steps: Cell counts per sample came from amplifying reference gene primers. Libraries were prepared by immunoSEQ multiplex PCR; TCRdb keeps only in-frame clonotypes and omits some of them. For V, J and clone size, that table is used; D and trimming come from the DNA. Here the sample spans 250,000 or so clones, around nine tenths being singletons. On this clone: Other DNA sequences in the same sample also yield this CDR3.

CDR1 SGHRS and CDR2 YFSETQ come from the germline V gene. This CDR3 comprises 15 residues. V was shortened by 0 bases and J by 5 bases, with 12 bases between the two germline ends. V gene TRBV5-1 combines with J gene TRBJ1-5; tentatively, D is TRBD1 (5 bases). This receptor was obtained from a woman aged 60-70 years with COVID-19, enrolled during active disease. Source material: peripheral blood. Written as DNA, the CDR3 is TGCGCCAGCAGCTTGGCCGGGGGATCTTATCAGCCCCAGCATTTT. Encoded protein: CASSLAGGSYQPQHF.